This T cell receptor (beta chain) originates from a study of OX40 agonist ivuxolimab in advanced cancers. Turning to the study itself: Age averaged around 59 years (range roughly 23 to 90), and 70% to 85% were male.

This CDR3 spans 17 amino acids. CDR1 and CDR2 (germline): LGHNT, FRNRAP. Deletions cut 2 bases from V and 2 bases from J, with 16 bases between. The assay was immunoSEQ multiplex PCR, and TCRdb's table has in-frame clones only and misses some. The table includes 65,000 to 85,000 clones, 65% to 90% detected once. Sampling of blood occurred at baseline, cycle 4 day 1, and cycle 7 day 1. The chain employs TRBV12-5 and TRBJ1-5, with a tentative D call TRBD1 (5 bases). The sequenced sample was CD4+ or CD8+ T cells sorted from blood, obtained in a trial of the OX40 agonist ivuxolimab. The sequence came from an adult with an advanced solid tumor such as melanoma, head and neck, liver or kidney cancer. The CDR3 DNA reads TGTGCTAGTGGTTTGCCACCTGGGGGTTCGGGCAATCAGCCCCAGCATTTT. Encoded protein: CASGLPPGGSGNQPQHF.